This T cell receptor beta chain was sequenced for a study of blood T cell repertoires in COVID-19. About the study: Samples taken during acute and convalescent COVID-19 were collected in the United States, Italy and Spain. T cells, B-cell-depleted T cells, or PBMCs supplied cDNA or gDNA.

Trimming took 4 bases from V and 6 from J, leaving 15 bases between them. This CDR3 is built from 15 residues. The germline V gene has CDR1 ENHRY and CDR2 SYGVKD. In the authors' methods: Quantification of nucleated cells was approximated via reference gene primer amplification. Sequencing used immunoSEQ multiplex PCR; TCRdb keeps in-frame clones, though not all of them. That table gives V, J and clone size, and the DNA gave D and trimming. The sample has about 200,000 clones; around four fifths are singletons. The rearrangement links TRBV10-3 to TRBJ2-2; tentative D call: TRBD1 (5 bases). What was sequenced was peripheral blood. The receptor was derived from a woman in her 50s with acute or convalescent COVID-19. CDR3 in amino acids: CAISGLGVPAGELFF. CDR3 in DNA: TGTGCCATCAGTGGATTAGGGGTCCCCGCCGGGGAGCTGTTTTTT.